A single sample is the source of the 13 T cell receptor beta chains below, sequenced in a study of control samples from healthy donors and cancer patients (dated by TCRdb to the early 2020s). To prepare the library, the immunoSEQ multiplex PCR assay was applied. TCRdb's version of the immuneACCESS table is confined to in-frame rearrangements and falls short of the full clone set. An unresolved V gene accounts for under half of the shortfall where checked; the remainder is of unknown origin. In all, the sample holds approximately 94,000 clones, and roughly 86% of those were seen once. The ten largest clones add up to 1.3% of the sample. Sequenced material: blood. These receptors were taken from a woman in her 50s in good health.

The rearrangement uses TRBV11-3 and TRBJ2-1; 11 bases map to TRBD1. From germline, CDR1 is SGHNT and CDR2 YENEEA. Germline trimming cut 5 bases from V and 7 bases from J; bases unmatched to any gene: 7. This CDR3 contains 15 residues. The CDR3 DNA reads TGTGCCAGCAGCACCCGGGACAGGGGGAGGAATGAGCAGTTCTTC. It translates to CASSTRDRGRNEQFF.

The chain links TRBV29-1 to TRBJ1-4; possibly TRBD1 for D (5 bases). CDR1 SQVTM and CDR2 ANQGSEA come from the germline V gene. The CDR3 totals 13 residues. V was cut by 7 bases and J by 4 bases, with 13 bases left in between. The CDR3 nucleotides are TGCAGCGCAGCCAGGGCCGGTAATGAAAAACTGTTTTTT. Protein sequence: CSAARAGNEKLFF.

J is TRBJ2-5 and V is TRBV28; a possible D gene is TRBD2 (5 bases). Germline lookup yields CDR1 MDHEN and CDR2 SYDVKM. With 4 bases removed from V and 4 bases from J, the gap between germline ends came to 13 bases. This CDR3 spans 14 amino acids. The CDR3 coding sequence is TGTGCCAGCAGTTCCACCGGAGGTCCAGAGACCCAGTACTTC. Its protein is CASSSTGGPETQYF.

The rearrangement links TRBV4-1 to TRBJ1-2; D call uncertain. Germline V gene sequence: CDR1 MGHRA, CDR2 YSYEKL. The CDR3 has 17 amino acids. V lost 0 bases, J lost 2 bases, and 16 bases lay in between. CDR3 sequence reads: CASSQDVVSLENYGYTF. CDR3 sequence (DNA): TGCGCCAGCAGCCAAGATGTGGTGTCGCTCGAAAACTATGGCTACACCTTC.

This sequence joins TRBV7-8 and TRBJ1-4; D gene unclear. The V end was cut by 5 bases, the J end by 3 bases, with 13 bases between. CDR1 SGHVS and CDR2 FQNEAQ come from the germline V gene. CDR3 length equals 15 residues. CDR3 in amino acids: CASSLQAGSNEKLFF. The CDR3 DNA reads as TGTGCCAGCAGCCTGCAGGCGGGTTCTAATGAAAAACTGTTTTTT. Using reference TRBV7-8 and TRBJ1-4 for the parts outside the CDR3, the full variable domain is GAGVSQSPRYKVAKRGQDVALRCDPISGHVSLFWYQQALGQGPEFLTYFQNEAQLDKSGLPSDRFFAERPEGSVSTLKIQRTQQEDSAVYLCASSLQAGSNEKLFFGSGTQLSVL.

V usage is TRBV28 and J usage is TRBJ1-5; TRBD1 might be the D (6 bases). Trimming took off 5 bases at V and 2 bases at J, with 16 bases between the two ends. The CDR3 runs to 16 residues. The germline gives CDR1 MDHEN, CDR2 SYDVKM. This CDR3 reads CASSLRGMGGNQPQHF. CDR3 sequence (DNA): TGTGCCAGCAGTCTGAGGGGGATGGGGGGCAATCAGCCCCAGCATTTT.

The genes are TRBV2 and TRBJ2-1; TRBD1 might be the D (6 bases). Germline CDR1 SNHLY, CDR2 FYNNEI. V gave up 7 bases and J gave up 0 bases, with 13 bases separating them. This CDR3 has 15 amino acids. The CDR3 DNA reads TGTGCCAGCAATCCGACAGGAGTCTCCTACAATGAGCAGTTCTTC. This gives the protein CASNPTGVSYNEQFF.

The gene calls are TRBV11-2 and TRBJ1-5; tentative D call: TRBD1 (5 bases). CDR1 and CDR2 from the germline V gene are SGHAT and FQNNGV. This CDR3 is 18 amino acids long. Trimming pared 0 bases from V and 2 bases from J, leaving 17 bases between. CDR3 residues: CASSLDGNRWGRNQPQHF. Here the CDR3 DNA reads TGTGCCAGCAGCTTAGATGGCAACCGATGGGGCCGCAATCAGCCCCAGCATTTT.

V gene TRBV27 combines with J gene TRBJ2-7; no firm D call. V lost 3 bases, J lost 1 base, and 7 bases lay in between. CDR1 and CDR2 (germline): MNHEY, SMNVEV (reference sequence). This CDR3 spans 13 amino acids. The CDR3 DNA follows: TGTGCCAGCAGTTTTGGGCAGTCCTACGAGCAGTACTTC. Its protein product is CASSFGQSYEQYF.

V and J are TRBV5-4 and TRBJ2-2; possibly TRBD2 for D (5 bases). V was pared by 4 bases and J by 4 bases, with 20 bases between. Germline V gene lookup returns CDR1 SGHNT and CDR2 YYREEE (reference sequence). The CDR3 length is 17 residues. The CDR3 bases are TGTGCCAGCAGCGCACTAGGCATAGGACGGACCACCGGGGAGCTGTTTTTT. Translation gives CASSALGIGRTTGELFF. The whole variable domain, filled in from reference TRBV5-4 and TRBJ2-2, reads ETGVTQSPTHLIKTRGQQVTLRCSSQSGHNTVSWYQQALGQGPQFIFQYYREEENGRGNFPPRFSGLQFPNYSSELNVNALELDDSALYLCASSALGIGRTTGELFFGEGSRLTVL.

V usage is TRBV7-2 and J usage is TRBJ1-3; perhaps TRBD1 as D (5 bases). The germline V and J ends were trimmed by 2 bases and 0 bases, with 11 bases remaining between them. The CDR3 is 16 amino acids. Germline loops: CDR1 SGHTA, CDR2 FQGNSA. CDR3 region: CASSLIDSYSGNTIYF. The DNA for the CDR3 is TGTGCCAGCAGCTTAATTGACAGCTACTCTGGAAACACCATATATTTT.

The chain has TRBV6-2 or TRBV6-3 and TRBJ2-2, with 9 bases that match TRBD1. Germline CDR1 MNHEY, CDR2 SVGEGT. Trimming took 4 bases from V and 3 from J; bases not matched to a gene: 3. The CDR3 has 15 residues. CDR3 bases: TGTGCCAGCAGTTTAGACAGGGGGGACACCGGGGAGCTGTTTTTT. It specifies CASSLDRGDTGELFF.

For the CDR3, the DNA is TGTGCCAGCAGCTTAGGCTACCAAAGAAAGACCCAGTACTTC. This codes for CASSLGYQRKTQYF. The V and J genes are TRBV7-2 and TRBJ2-5, with unresolved D. The CDR3 runs to 14 residues. CDR1 is SGHTA and CDR2 is FQGNSA in the germline V gene. The V end lost 1 base, the J end lost 6 bases, and 12 bases lay between the germline ends.